Listed below are T cell receptor beta chains from one sample, sequenced in a study of CD8 T cells in ankylosing spondylitis. TCRdb passed the 5' RACE reads through MiXCR, listing each CDR3 protein once. The profile covers approximately 100,000 distinct CDR3 sequences, with about 8.3% appearing a single time and 8.5% to 10% taken by the ten largest. The sequenced sample was blood, either unsorted or a sorted T cell fraction (not recorded which). The receptor source for this set is a male donor with ankylosing spondylitis or in good health (not recorded which). Both conserved end residues are part of each CDR3. The order of the fields is D gene, J gene, V gene, clone size, CDR3 length, CDR3 DNA, CDR3 protein. D genes are given only for firm matches. Some rows have no size entry. The others give once, few or many, or a class for an expanded clone.

- | TRBJ2-3 | TRBV20-1 | few | 13 | TGCAGTGTGGGGCGGGGACCAACAGATACGCAGTATTTT | CSVGRGPTDTQYF
TRBD1 | TRBJ2-7 | TRBV6-1 | many | 14 | TGTGCCAGCAGCCTAGGACAGGGCCAATACGAGCAGTACTTC | CASSLGQGQYEQYF
- | TRBJ2-7 | TRBV7-2 | many | 12 | TGTGCCAGCAGCCAACAGGGATACGAGCAGTACTTC | CASSQQGYEQYF
- | TRBJ1-1 | TRBV18 | many | 16 | TGTGCCAGCTCACCAAGTCAAGCTGCTGTGAACACTGAAGCTTTCTTT | CASSPSQAAVNTEAFF
- | TRBJ2-7 | TRBV7-2 | - | 14 | TGTGCCAGCAGCTTAGAGGCTGTCCCTATCGAGCAGTACTTC | CASSLEAVPIEQYF
TRBD2 | TRBJ2-1 | TRBV7-9 | - | 12 | TGTGCCAGCAGGACACTAGCGGGGGAGCAGTTCTTC | CASRTLAGEQFF
- | TRBJ2-7 | TRBV6-2/TRBV6-3 | many | 11 | TGTGCCAGCAGACAGGCCTACGAGCAGTACTTC | CASRQAYEQYF
- | TRBJ1-6 | TRBV6-5 | many | 14 | TGTGCCAGCAGTTATTCCCACCTAAATTCACCCCTCCACTTT | CASSYSHLNSPLHF
TRBD2 | TRBJ2-7 | TRBV7-2 | few | 15 | TGTGCCAGCAGCCCTCGGCTAGCGGGAGTTTCCGAGCAGTACTTC | CASSPRLAGVSEQYF
- | TRBJ2-3 | TRBV7-2 | many | 16 | TGTGCCAGCAGAGTCGATTCGGGTGGACCCACAGATACGCAGTATTTT | CASRVDSGGPTDTQYF
- | TRBJ2-5 | TRBV6-1 | many | 13 | TGTGCCAGCTATGCTAGGGGGCAAGAGACCCAGTACTTC | CASYARGQETQYF
- | TRBJ2-2 | TRBV5-1 | many | 15 | TGCGCCAGCAGCTTGGGACAGAGTAACACCGGGGAGCTGTTTTTT | CASSLGQSNTGELFF
TRBD1 | TRBJ1-5 | TRBV18 | - | 14 | TGTGCCAGCTCAACCACAGGGGGGGATCAGCCCCAGCATTTT | CASSTTGGDQPQHF
- | TRBJ2-1 | TRBV25-1 | many | 17 | TGTGCCAGCAGTACCATGATCCCAGCGGGCCCCTACAATGAGCAGTTCTTC | CASSTMIPAGPYNEQFF
TRBD1 | TRBJ2-4 | TRBV7-2 | many | 14 | TGTGCCAGCAGCTGGAAACAGGGGGCGAGCTTTCAGTACTTC | CASSWKQGASFQYF
TRBD2 | TRBJ2-1 | TRBV6-2/TRBV6-3 | - | 16 | TGTGCCAGCAGTCTTCTACTAGCGGGAGGGCTTTCTGAGCAGTTCTTC | CASSLLLAGGLSEQFF
TRBD2 | TRBJ2-7 | TRBV12-3/TRBV12-4 | once | 15 | TGTGTCAGCAGTTCACAGACTAGCGGAGTTTACGAGCAGTACTTC | CVSSSQTSGVYEQYF
- | TRBJ2-3 | TRBV6-2/TRBV6-3 | many | 12 | TGTGCCAGCAGTCTCCCGGGTCATACGCAGTATTTT | CASSLPGHTQYF
TRBD2 | TRBJ2-1 | TRBV20-1 | many | 18 | TGCAGTGCTAGGCCGACTAGCGGGGGGACACGCTCCTACAATGAGCAGTTCTTC | CSARPTSGGTRSYNEQFF
TRBD2 | TRBJ2-1 | TRBV7-2 | many | 16 | TGTGCCAGCAGCTTAAGCGGGGGCCACTCCTACAATGACCAGTTCTTC | CASSLSGGHSYNDQFF
TRBD1 | TRBJ2-7 | TRBV20-1 | many | 13 | TGCAGTGCTACGGGACAGGGAAATTACGAGCAGTACTTC | CSATGQGNYEQYF
TRBD2 | TRBJ2-7 | TRBV10-3 | many | 13 | TGTGCCACCCGGACTAGCGGAACCTACGAGCAGTACTTC | CATRTSGTYEQYF
TRBD2 | TRBJ2-4 | TRBV27 | few | 16 | TGTGCCAGCAGTGCCCTAGCGGTTATAGCCAAAAACATTCAGTACTTC | CASSALAVIAKNIQYF
- | TRBJ1-1 | TRBV7-9 | few | 14 | TGTGCCAGCAGCCTCTCGGGGGGGGGCACTGAAGCTTTCTTT | CASSLSGGGTEAFF